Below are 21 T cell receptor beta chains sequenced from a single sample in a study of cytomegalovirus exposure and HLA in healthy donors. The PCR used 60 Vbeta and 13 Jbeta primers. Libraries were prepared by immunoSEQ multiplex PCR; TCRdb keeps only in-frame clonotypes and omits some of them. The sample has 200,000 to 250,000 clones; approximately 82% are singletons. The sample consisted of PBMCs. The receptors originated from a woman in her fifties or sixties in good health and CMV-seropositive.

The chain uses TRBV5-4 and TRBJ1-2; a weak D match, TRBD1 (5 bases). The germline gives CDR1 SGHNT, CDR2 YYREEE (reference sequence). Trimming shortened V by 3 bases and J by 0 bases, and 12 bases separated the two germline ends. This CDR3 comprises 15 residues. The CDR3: CASSSTTGPNYGYTF. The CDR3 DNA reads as TGTGCCAGCAGCTCTACTACAGGACCTAACTATGGCTACACCTTC.

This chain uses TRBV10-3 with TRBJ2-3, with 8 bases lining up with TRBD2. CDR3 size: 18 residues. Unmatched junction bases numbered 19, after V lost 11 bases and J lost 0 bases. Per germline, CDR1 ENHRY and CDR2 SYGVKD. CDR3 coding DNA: TGTGCCTCATCTCCCGTCCTTAGCGGGGCCTCTAGCACAGATACGCAGTATTTT. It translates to CASSPVLSGASSTDTQYF.

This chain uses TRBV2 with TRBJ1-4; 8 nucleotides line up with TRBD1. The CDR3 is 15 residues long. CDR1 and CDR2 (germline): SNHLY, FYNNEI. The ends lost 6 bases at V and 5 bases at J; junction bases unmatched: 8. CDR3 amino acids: CASRADRGLNEKLFF. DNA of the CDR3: TGTGCCAGCAGAGCCGACAGGGGACTGAATGAAAAACTGTTTTTT.

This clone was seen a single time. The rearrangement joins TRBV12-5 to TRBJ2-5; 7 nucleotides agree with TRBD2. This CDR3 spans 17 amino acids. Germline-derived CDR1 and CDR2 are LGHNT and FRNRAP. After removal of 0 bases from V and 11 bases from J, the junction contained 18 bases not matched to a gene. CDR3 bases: TGTGCTAGTGGTTTGGTAGGGACTCTCTCCTTGGGGGGGGAGCAGTACTTC. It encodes CASGLVGTLSLGGEQYF.

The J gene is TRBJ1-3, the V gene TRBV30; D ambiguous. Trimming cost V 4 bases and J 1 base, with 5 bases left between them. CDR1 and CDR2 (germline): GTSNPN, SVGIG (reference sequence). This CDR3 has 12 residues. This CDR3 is CAWTKSGNTIYF. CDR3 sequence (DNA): TGTGCCTGGACTAAATCTGGAAACACCATATATTTT.

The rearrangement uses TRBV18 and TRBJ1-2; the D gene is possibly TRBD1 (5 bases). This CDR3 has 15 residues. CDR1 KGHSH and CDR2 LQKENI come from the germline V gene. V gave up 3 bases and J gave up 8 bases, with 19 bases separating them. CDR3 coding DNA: TGTGCCAGCTCACCCTTGGGACTCGGGGATCGGGGCTACACCTTC. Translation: CASSPLGLGDRGYTF.

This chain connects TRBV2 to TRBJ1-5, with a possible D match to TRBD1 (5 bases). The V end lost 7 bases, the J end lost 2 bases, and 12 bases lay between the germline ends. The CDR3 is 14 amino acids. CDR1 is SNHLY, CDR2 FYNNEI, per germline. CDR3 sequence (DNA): TGTGCCAGCAACGTCAGGGAAGGCAATCAGCCCCAGCATTTT. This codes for CASNVREGNQPQHF.

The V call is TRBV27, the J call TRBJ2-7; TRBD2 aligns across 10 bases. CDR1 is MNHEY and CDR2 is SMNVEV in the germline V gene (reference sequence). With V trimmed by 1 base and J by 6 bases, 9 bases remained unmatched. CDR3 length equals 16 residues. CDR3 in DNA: TGTGCCAGCAGTTTATTCGGGCTAGCGGGAGTAGGCGAGCAGTACTTC. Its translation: CASSLFGLAGVGEQYF.

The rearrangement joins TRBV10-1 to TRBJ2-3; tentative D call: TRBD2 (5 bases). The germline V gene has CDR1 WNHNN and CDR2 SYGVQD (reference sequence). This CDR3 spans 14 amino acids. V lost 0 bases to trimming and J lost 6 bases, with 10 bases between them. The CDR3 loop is CASSESGRGDTQYF. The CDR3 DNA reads TGCGCCAGCAGTGAGTCAGGGCGCGGGGATACGCAGTATTTT.

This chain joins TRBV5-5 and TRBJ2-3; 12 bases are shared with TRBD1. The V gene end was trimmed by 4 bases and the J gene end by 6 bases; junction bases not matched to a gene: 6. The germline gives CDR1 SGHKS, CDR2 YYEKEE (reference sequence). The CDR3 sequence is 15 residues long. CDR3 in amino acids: CASSRDRGLFDTQYF. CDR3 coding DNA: TGTGCCAGCAGCCGGGACAGGGGGCTATTTGATACGCAGTATTTT.

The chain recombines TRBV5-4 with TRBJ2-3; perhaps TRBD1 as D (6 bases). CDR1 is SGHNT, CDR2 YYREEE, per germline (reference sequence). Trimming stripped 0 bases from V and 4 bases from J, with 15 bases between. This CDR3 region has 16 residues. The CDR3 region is CASSLDRTWGPDTQYF. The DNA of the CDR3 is TGTGCCAGCAGCTTGGATCGGACTTGGGGGCCAGATACGCAGTATTTT.

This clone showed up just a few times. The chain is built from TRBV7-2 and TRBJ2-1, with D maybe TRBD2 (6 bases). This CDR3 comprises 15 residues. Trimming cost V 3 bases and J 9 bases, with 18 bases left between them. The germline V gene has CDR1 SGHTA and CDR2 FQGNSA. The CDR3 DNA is TGTGCCAGCAGCTTGCTCCGGGACTCGCGATTTGAGCAGTTCTTC. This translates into CASSLLRDSRFEQFF.

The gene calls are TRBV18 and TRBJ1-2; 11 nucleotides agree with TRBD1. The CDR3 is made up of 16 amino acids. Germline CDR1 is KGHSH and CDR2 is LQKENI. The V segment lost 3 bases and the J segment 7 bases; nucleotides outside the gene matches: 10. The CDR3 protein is CASSPGQGATLVGYTF. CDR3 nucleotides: TGTGCCAGCTCACCCGGACAGGGGGCGACTTTGGTTGGCTACACCTTC.

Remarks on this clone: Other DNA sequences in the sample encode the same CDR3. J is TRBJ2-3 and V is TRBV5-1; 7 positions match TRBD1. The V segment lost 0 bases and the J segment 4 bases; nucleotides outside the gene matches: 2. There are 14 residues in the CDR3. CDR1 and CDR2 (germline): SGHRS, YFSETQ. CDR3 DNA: TGCGCCAGCAGCTTGGGCCAGGGGGCAGATACGCAGTATTTT. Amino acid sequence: CASSLGQGADTQYF.

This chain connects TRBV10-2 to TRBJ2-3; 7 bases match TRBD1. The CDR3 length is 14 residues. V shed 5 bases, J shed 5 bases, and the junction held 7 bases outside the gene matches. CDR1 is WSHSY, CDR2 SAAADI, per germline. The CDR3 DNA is TGCGCCAGCAGTCGACAGGGCGGTCAAGATACGCAGTATTTT. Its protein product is CASSRQGGQDTQYF.

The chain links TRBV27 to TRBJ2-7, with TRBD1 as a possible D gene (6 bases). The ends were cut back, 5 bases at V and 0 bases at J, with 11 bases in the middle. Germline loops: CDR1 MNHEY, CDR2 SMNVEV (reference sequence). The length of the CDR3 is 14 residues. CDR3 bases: TGTGCCAGCAGTGAGGACAGCTTCTCCTACGAGCAGTACTTC. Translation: CASSEDSFSYEQYF.

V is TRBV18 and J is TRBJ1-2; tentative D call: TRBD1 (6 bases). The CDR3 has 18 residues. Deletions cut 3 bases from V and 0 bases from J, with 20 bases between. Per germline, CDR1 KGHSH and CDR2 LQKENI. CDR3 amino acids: CASSPAPWAKGANYGYTF. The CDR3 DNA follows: TGTGCCAGCTCACCGGCCCCCTGGGCGAAGGGGGCTAACTATGGCTACACCTTC.

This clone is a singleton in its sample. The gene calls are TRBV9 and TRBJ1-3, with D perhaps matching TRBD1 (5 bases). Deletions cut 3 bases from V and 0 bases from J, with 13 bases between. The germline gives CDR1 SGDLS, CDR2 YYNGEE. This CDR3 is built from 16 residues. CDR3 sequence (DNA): TGTGCCAGCAGCGGACCGACAGCGAGCTCTGGAAACACCATATATTTT. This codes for CASSGPTASSGNTIYF.

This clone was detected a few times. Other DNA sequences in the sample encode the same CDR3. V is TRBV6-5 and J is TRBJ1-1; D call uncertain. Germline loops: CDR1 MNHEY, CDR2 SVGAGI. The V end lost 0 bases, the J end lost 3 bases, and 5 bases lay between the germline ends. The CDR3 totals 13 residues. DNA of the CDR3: TGTGCCAGCAGTTACTCGCGGGACACTGAAGCTTTCTTT. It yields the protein CASSYSRDTEAFF.

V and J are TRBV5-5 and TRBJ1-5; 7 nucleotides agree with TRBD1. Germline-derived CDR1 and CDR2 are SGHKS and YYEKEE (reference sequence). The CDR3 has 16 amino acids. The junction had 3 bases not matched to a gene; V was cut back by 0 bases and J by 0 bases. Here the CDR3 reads CASSLAGGYSNQPQHF. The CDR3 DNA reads TGTGCCAGCAGCTTGGCAGGGGGTTATAGCAATCAGCCCCAGCATTTT.

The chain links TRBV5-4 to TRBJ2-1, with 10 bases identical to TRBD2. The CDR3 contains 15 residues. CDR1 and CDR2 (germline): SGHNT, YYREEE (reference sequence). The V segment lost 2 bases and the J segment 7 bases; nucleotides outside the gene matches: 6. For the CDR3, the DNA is TGTGCCAGCAGCTTAACTAGCGGGATTTCGAATGAGCAGTTCTTC. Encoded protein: CASSLTSGISNEQFF.